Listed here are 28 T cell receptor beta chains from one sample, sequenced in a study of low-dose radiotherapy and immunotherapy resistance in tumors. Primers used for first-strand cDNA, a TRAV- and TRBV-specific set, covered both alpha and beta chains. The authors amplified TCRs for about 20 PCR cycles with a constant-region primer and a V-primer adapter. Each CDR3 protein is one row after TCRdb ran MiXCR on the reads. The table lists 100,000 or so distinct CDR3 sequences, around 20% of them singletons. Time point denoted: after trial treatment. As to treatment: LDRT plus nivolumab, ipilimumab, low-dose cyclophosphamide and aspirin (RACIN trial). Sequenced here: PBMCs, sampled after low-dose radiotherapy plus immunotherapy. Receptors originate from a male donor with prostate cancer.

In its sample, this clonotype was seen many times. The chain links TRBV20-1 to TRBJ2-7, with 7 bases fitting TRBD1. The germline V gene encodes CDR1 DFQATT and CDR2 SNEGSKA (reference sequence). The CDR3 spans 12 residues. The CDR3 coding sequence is TGCAGCACAACAGGGGTTGGCTACGAGCAGTACTTC. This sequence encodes CSTTGVGYEQYF.

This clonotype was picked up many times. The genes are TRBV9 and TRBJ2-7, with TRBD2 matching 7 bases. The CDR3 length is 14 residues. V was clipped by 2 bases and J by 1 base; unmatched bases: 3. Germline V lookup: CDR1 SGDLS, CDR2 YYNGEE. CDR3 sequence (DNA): TGTGCCAGCAGCGTTGGGGGGGAGTCCTACGAGCAGTACTTC. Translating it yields CASSVGGESYEQYF.

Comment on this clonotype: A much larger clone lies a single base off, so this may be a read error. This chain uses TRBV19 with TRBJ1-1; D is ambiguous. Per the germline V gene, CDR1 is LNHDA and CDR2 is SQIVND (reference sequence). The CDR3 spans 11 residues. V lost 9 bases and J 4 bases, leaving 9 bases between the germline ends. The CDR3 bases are TGTGCCAGGACCCTCGGCACTGAAGCTTTCTTT. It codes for CARTLGTEAFF.

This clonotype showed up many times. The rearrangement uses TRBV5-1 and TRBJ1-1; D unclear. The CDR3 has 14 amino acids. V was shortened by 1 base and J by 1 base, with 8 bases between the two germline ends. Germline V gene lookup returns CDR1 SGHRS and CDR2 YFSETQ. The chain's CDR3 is CASSLFVGNTEAFF. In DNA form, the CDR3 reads TGCGCCAGCAGCTTGTTTGTGGGGAACACTGAAGCTTTCTTT.

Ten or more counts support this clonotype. CDR3 in amino acids: CASSLRDSYNEQFF. CDR3 in DNA: TGCGCCAGCAGCTTGCGGGACAGTTACAATGAGCAGTTCTTC. The rearrangement uses TRBV5-1 and TRBJ2-1; TRBD1 aligns across 7 bases. This CDR3 has 14 residues. The junction had 2 bases not matched to a gene; V was cut back by 1 base and J by 4 bases. The germline V gene encodes CDR1 SGHRS and CDR2 YFSETQ.

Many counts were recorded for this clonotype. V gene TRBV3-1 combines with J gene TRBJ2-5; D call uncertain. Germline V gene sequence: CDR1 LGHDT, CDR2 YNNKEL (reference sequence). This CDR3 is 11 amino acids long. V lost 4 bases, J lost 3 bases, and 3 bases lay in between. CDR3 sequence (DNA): TGTGCCAGCAGCCGAAAAGAGACCCAGTACTTC. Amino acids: CASSRKETQYF.

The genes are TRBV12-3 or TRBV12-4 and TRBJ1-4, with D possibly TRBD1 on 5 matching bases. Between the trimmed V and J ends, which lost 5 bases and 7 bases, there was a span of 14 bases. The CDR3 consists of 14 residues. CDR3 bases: TGTGCCAGCAGTCGCGCGGGGGTGGGTGAAAAACTGTTTTTT. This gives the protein CASSRAGVGEKLFF.

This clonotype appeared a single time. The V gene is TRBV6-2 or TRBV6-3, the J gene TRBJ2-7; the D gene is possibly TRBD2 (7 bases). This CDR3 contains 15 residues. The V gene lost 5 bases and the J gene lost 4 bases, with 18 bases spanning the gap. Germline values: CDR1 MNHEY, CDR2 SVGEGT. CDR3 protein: CASSPRAGGPYEQYF. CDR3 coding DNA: TGTGCCAGCAGTCCCCGTGCCGGGGGGCCGTACGAGCAGTACTTC.

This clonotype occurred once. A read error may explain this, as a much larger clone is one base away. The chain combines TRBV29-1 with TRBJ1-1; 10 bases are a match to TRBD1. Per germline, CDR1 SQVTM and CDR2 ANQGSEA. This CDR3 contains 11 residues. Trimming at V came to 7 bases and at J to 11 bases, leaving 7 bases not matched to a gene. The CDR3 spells CSGDRGLQAFF. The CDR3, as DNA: TGCAGCGGCGACAGGGGGCTCCAGGCTTTCTTT.

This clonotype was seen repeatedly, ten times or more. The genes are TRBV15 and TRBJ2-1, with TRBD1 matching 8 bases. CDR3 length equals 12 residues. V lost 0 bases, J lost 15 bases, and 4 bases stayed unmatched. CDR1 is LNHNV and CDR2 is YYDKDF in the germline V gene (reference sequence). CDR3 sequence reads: CATSRDQDRAFF. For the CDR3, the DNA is TGTGCCACCAGCAGAGATCAGGACAGGGCGTTCTTC.

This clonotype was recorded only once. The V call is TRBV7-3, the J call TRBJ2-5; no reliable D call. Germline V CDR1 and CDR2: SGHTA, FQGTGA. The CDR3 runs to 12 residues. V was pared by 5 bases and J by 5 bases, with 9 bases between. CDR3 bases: TGTGCCAGCAGCCTCGGGTCGGAGACCCAGTACTTC. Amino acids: CASSLGSETQYF.

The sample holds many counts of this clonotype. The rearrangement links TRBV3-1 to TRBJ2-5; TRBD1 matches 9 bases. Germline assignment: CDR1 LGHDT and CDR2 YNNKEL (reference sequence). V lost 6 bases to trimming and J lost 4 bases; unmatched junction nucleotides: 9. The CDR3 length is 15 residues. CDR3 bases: TGTGCCAGCAGAGACACCGGGACAGGGTTAGAGACCCAGTACTTC. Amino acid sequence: CASRDTGTGLETQYF.

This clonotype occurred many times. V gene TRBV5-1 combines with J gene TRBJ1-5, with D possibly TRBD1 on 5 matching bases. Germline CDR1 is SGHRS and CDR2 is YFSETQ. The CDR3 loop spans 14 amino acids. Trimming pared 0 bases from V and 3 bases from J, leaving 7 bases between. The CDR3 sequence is CASSLGQPNQPQHF. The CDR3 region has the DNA TGCGCCAGCAGCTTGGGACAGCCCAATCAGCCCCAGCATTTT.

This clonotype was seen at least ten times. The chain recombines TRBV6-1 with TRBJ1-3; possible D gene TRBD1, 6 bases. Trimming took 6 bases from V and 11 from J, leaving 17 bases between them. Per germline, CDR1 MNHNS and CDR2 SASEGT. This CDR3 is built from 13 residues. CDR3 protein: CASRGTWPGAIYF. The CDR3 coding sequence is TGTGCCAGCAGAGGGACGTGGCCAGGGGCCATATATTTT.

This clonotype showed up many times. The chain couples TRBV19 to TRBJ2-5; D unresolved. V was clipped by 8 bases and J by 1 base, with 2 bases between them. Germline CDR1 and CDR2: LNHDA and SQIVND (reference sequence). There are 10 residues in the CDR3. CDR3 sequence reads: CASGQETQYF. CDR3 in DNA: TGTGCCAGTGGCCAAGAGACCCAGTACTTC.

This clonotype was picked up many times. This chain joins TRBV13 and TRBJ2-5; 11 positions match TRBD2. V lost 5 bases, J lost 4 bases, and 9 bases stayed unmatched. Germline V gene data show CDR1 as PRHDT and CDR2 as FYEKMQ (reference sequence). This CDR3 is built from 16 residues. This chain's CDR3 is CASSTSSGGFGETQYF. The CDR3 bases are TGTGCCAGCAGCACCTCTAGCGGGGGGTTCGGAGAGACCCAGTACTTC.

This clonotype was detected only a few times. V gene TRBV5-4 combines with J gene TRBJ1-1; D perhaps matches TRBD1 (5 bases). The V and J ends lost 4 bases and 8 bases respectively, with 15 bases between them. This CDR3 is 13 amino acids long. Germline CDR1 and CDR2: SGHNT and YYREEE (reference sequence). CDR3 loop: CASSNVDTREAFF. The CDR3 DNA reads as TGTGCCAGCAGCAATGTGGACACACGAGAAGCTTTCTTT.

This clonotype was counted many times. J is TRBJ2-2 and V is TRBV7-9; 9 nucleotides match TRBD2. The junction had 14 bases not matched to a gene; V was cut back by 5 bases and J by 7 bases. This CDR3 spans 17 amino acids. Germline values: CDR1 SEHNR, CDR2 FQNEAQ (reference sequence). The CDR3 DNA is TGTGCCAGCAGCCCCAGGGGGGCTAGCGGGGCCGGCGGGGAGCTGTTTTTT. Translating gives CASSPRGASGAGGELFF.

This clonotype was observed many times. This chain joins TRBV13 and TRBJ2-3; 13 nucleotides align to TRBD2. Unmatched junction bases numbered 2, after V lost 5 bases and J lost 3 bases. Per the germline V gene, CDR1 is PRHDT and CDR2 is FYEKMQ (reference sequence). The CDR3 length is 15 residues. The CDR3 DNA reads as TGTGCCAGCAGCAGACTAGCGGGGGGAACAGATACGCAGTATTTT. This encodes CASSRLAGGTDTQYF.

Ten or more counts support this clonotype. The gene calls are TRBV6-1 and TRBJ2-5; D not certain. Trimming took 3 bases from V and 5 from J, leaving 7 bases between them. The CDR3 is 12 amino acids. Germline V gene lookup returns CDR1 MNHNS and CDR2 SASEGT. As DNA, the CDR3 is TGTGCCAGCAGTGAGAGTCGTGAGACCCAGTACTTC. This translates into CASSESRETQYF.

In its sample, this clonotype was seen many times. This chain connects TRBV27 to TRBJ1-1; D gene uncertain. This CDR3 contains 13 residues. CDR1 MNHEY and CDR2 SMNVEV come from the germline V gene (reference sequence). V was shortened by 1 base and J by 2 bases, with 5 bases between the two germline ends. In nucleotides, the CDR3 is TGTGCCAGCAGTTTATATCGTAACACTGAAGCTTTCTTT. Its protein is CASSLYRNTEAFF.

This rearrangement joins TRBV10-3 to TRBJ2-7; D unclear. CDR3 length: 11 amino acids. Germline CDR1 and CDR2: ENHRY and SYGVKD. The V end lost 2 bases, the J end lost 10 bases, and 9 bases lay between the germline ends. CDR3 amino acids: CAISEGSHQYF. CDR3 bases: TGTGCCATCAGTGAGGGTTCCCATCAGTACTTC.

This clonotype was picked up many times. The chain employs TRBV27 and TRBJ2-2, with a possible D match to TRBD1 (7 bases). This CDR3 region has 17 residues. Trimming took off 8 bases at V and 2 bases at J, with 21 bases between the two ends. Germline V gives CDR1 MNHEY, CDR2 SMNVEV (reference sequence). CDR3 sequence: CASGPAAGQINTGELFF. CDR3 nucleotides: TGTGCCAGCGGTCCAGCCGCGGGACAGATAAACACCGGGGAGCTGTTTTTT.

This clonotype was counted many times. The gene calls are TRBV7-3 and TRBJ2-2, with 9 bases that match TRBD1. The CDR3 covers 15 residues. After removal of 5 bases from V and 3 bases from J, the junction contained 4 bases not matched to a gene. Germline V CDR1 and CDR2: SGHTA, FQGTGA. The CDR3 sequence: CASSARTGDTGELFF. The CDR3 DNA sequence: TGTGCCAGCAGCGCGCGGACAGGGGACACCGGGGAGCTGTTTTTT.

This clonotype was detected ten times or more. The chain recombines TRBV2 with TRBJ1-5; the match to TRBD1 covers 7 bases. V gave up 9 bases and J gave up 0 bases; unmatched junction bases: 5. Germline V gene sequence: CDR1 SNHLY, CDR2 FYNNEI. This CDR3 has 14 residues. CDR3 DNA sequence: TGTGCCAGTTCAGGGACAGATAGCAATCAGCCCCAGCATTTT. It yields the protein CASSGTDSNQPQHF.

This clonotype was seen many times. CDR3 DNA sequence: TGCAGTGCTAGAGACGGCAGCAAAAATTCACCCCTCCACTTT. It translates to CSARDGSKNSPLHF. This chain uses TRBV20-1 with TRBJ1-6; D unclear. The CDR3 length is 14 residues. Germline V gene data show CDR1 as DFQATT and CDR2 as SNEGSKA (reference sequence). V was shortened by 0 bases and J by 7 bases, with 10 bases between the two germline ends.

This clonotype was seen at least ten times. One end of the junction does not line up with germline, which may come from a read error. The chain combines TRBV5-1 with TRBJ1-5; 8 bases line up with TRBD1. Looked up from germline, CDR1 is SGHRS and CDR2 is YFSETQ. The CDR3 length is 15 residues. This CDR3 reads CASRLDREGNQPQHF. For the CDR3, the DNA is TGCGCCAGCAGGTTGGACAGGGAAGGGAATCAGCCCCAGCATTTT.

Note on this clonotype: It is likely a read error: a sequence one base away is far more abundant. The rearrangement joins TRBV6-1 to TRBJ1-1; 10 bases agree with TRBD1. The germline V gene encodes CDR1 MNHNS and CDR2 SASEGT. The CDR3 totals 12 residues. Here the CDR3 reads CACGQGDTEAIF. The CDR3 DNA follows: TGTGCCTGCGGACAGGGGGATACTGAAGCTATCTTT.